The 21 T cell receptor beta chains below all came from one sample that was sequenced in a study of beta chain features in type 1 diabetes. These receptors' antigens are unknown. Findings and limits, study-wide: The study found moderately but significantly shorter TCRB CDR3s in all four CD4+ subsets of Type 1 diabetes patients.

Sequenced material consisted of expressed TCRB transcripts (all of the isolated RNA was reverse transcribed). Measured with immunoSEQ multiplex PCR; TCRdb has only the in-frame clones, and not every one. Here the sample spans about 26,000 clones, under 50% being singletons. The sequenced material came from stem cell memory CD4+ T cells from blood. These receptors were collected from a man younger than 40 with type 1 diabetes.

In its sample, this clone was seen a few times. V and J are TRBV7-9 and TRBJ2-3; tentatively, D is TRBD2 (6 bases). The V and J ends lost 0 bases and 1 base respectively, with 14 bases between them. The CDR3 contains 17 residues. CDR1 and CDR2 from the germline V gene are SEHNR and FQNEAQ (reference sequence). Here the CDR3 DNA reads TGTGCCAGCAGCTTAGCGCTGGGCGGGACCGGCACAGATACGCAGTATTTT. Protein sequence: CASSLALGGTGTDTQYF.

The CDR3 protein is CASSELVLTGGSYTKNIQYF. CDR3 coding DNA: TGTGCCAGCAGTGAACTCGTATTGACAGGGGGAAGCTATACCAAAAACATTCAGTACTTC. This chain joins TRBV6-1 and TRBJ2-4; the match to TRBD1 covers 9 bases. This CDR3 region has 20 residues. Germline CDR1 and CDR2: MNHNS and SASEGT. J lost 2 bases, V lost 2 bases, and 16 bases had no gene match.

The rearrangement uses TRBV2 and TRBJ1-1; 8 positions agree with TRBD1. CDR1 SNHLY and CDR2 FYNNEI come from the germline V gene. Unmatched junction bases numbered 7, after V lost 6 bases and J lost 4 bases. This CDR3 is 14 amino acids long. The CDR3 sequence: CASRAQGEGTEAFF. The CDR3 nucleotides are TGTGCCAGCAGAGCACAGGGGGAGGGCACTGAAGCTTTCTTT.

V and J are TRBV11-2 and TRBJ2-3; 10 bases are shared with TRBD2. The V and J ends lost 5 bases and 2 bases, in that order; junction bases with no gene match: 4. The CDR3 sequence is 15 residues long. Germline V CDR1 and CDR2: SGHAT, FQNNGV. The CDR3 nucleotides are TGTGCCAGCAGCCCTCTAGCGGGGGTCACAGATACGCAGTATTTT. Its protein product is CASSPLAGVTDTQYF.

The chain employs TRBV19 and TRBJ2-1, with TRBD2 matching over 13 bases. Germline loops: CDR1 LNHDA, CDR2 SQIVND (reference sequence). The CDR3 length is 15 residues. Germline trimming cut 8 bases from V and 4 bases from J; bases unmatched to any gene: 5. The CDR3 DNA sequence: TGTGCCAGTCGAGTACTAGCGGGGGGGTACAATGAGCAGTTCTTC. Protein: CASRVLAGGYNEQFF.

V and J are TRBV7-6 and TRBJ2-3, with TRBD2 as a possible D gene (6 bases). Deletions cut 5 bases from V and 1 base from J, with 13 bases between. The germline CDR1 and CDR2 sequences are SGHVS and FNYEAQ. CDR3 length: 15 amino acids. The CDR3 DNA reads as TGTGCCAGCAGCAATAGCGGCCTACGCACAGATACGCAGTATTTT. It specifies CASSNSGLRTDTQYF.

The V call is TRBV4-1, the J call TRBJ2-1; TRBD2 is a possible D gene (5 bases). Per the germline V gene, CDR1 is MGHRA and CDR2 is YSYEKL. The CDR3 has 15 amino acids. V was pared by 4 bases and J by 4 bases, with 14 bases between. CDR3 DNA sequence: TGCGCCAGCAGCCCTGGGGAGAGATTGTACAATGAGCAGTTCTTC. Encoded protein: CASSPGERLYNEQFF.

V usage is TRBV30 and J usage is TRBJ2-2; 7 bases map to TRBD2. CDR1 and CDR2 from the germline V gene are GTSNPN and SVGIG (reference sequence). Germline trimming cut 5 bases from V and 3 bases from J; bases unmatched to any gene: 3. CDR3 length: 13 residues. The CDR3 coding sequence is TGTGCCTGGGTGGGGGGGGACACCGGGGAGCTGTTTTTT. Translation gives CAWVGGDTGELFF.

This clone has just a few counts. V usage is TRBV15 and J usage is TRBJ1-2, with 10 nucleotides matching TRBD1. V shed 5 bases, J shed 5 bases, and the junction held 14 bases outside the gene matches. The CDR3 has 17 amino acids. In germline, CDR1 is LNHNV, CDR2 YYDKDF (reference sequence). The CDR3 DNA reads TGTGCCACCAGCGGAAGCCCTTCGGACAGGGGGGCGTATGGCTACACCTTC. This codes for CATSGSPSDRGAYGYTF.

The chain recombines TRBV6-5 with TRBJ1-2, with D possibly matching TRBD1 (5 bases). This CDR3 is built from 13 residues. Looked up from germline, CDR1 is MNHEY and CDR2 is SVGAGI. V dropped 5 bases and J dropped 4 bases, with 11 bases sitting between them. The CDR3 nucleotides are TGTGCCAGCAGTCGGCCGGGGGGCTATGGCTACACCTTC. It is translated as CASSRPGGYGYTF.

J is TRBJ1-2 and V is TRBV5-1, with TRBD1 matching over 10 bases. This CDR3 spans 14 amino acids. J was trimmed by 4 bases and V by 6 bases; bases with no gene match: 6. CDR1 and CDR2 (germline): SGHRS, YFSETQ. The CDR3 DNA reads TGCGCCAGCACACAGACAGGGGGCGCCTATGGCTACACCTTC. As protein: CASTQTGGAYGYTF.

The sample holds a few counts of this clone. The V gene is TRBV19, the J gene TRBJ1-2; 9 bases fit TRBD1. CDR1 is LNHDA, CDR2 SQIVND, per germline (reference sequence). The CDR3 is made up of 15 amino acids. The J segment lost 6 bases and the V segment lost 9 bases, leaving 14 bases of the junction unmatched. This CDR3 is CARTPGTGLRDGYTF. Here the CDR3 DNA reads TGTGCCAGAACTCCCGGGACAGGGCTTCGGGATGGCTACACCTTC.

The genes are TRBV19 and TRBJ2-7, with 7 positions matching TRBD1. Losses at the gene ends were 5 bases for V and 4 bases for J; bases not matched to a gene: 8. The germline gives CDR1 LNHDA, CDR2 SQIVND (reference sequence). This CDR3 is 14 amino acids long. The CDR3 spells CASSPWTGWYEQYF. For the CDR3, the DNA is TGTGCCAGTAGTCCTTGGACAGGATGGTACGAGCAGTACTTC.

The V gene is TRBV9, the J gene TRBJ2-3, with 12 bases identical to TRBD2. Germline CDR1 is SGDLS and CDR2 is YYNGEE. The CDR3 totals 15 residues. The ends lost 4 bases at V and 11 bases at J; junction bases unmatched: 11. This CDR3 is CASSIRSGTSGLQYF. The CDR3 DNA sequence: TGTGCCAGCAGCATCCGCTCCGGGACTAGCGGGCTGCAGTATTTT.

This clone was counted between two and nine times. The chain employs TRBV28 and TRBJ2-7, with TRBD2 as a possible D gene (7 bases). The CDR3 is 15 amino acids. The germline CDR1 and CDR2 sequences are MDHEN and SYDVKM. The V end lost 4 bases, the J end lost 7 bases, and 20 bases lay between the germline ends. CDR3 nucleotide sequence: TGTGCCAGCAGTTCCGGACAGACGGGGGGAGGGGAGCAGTACTTC. Residues: CASSSGQTGGGEQYF.

The chain links TRBV6-5 to TRBJ1-1; D is possibly TRBD1 (5 bases). The V end was cut by 2 bases, the J end by 1 base, with 14 bases between. The CDR3 is 16 residues long. Germline-derived CDR1 and CDR2 are MNHEY and SVGAGI. The CDR3: CASSYDAGRRNTEAFF. The DNA of the CDR3 is TGTGCCAGCAGTTACGATGCGGGACGGAGGAACACTGAAGCTTTCTTT.

The chain joins TRBV10-3 to TRBJ2-7; 9 nucleotides match TRBD1. V shed 11 bases and J 7 bases; nucleotides not matched to a gene: 6. The CDR3 contains 11 residues. The V gene's germline CDR1 is ENHRY and CDR2 SYGVKD. This chain's CDR3 is CAAGTGWEQYF. The CDR3 nucleotides are TGTGCCGCGGGGACAGGGTGGGAGCAGTACTTC.

The V and J genes are TRBV9 and TRBJ1-4; D may be TRBD1 (5 bases). Germline values: CDR1 SGDLS, CDR2 YYNGEE. CDR3 length: 16 amino acids. V was trimmed by 4 bases and J by 0 bases, leaving 13 bases between them. The CDR3 bases are TGTGCCAGCAGCTCCCCCCGGGGGGCAACTAATGAAAAACTGTTTTTT. Translated: CASSSPRGATNEKLFF.

This clone appeared a few times. This chain connects TRBV18 to TRBJ2-1, with D possibly matching TRBD1 (6 bases). The germline V gene has CDR1 KGHSH and CDR2 LQKENI. V lost 2 bases to trimming and J lost 0 bases, with 14 bases between them. This CDR3 comprises 17 residues. The CDR3: CASSPAKGDSSYNEQFF. DNA of the CDR3: TGTGCCAGCTCACCAGCCAAGGGGGATAGCTCCTACAATGAGCAGTTCTTC.

The chain is built from TRBV5-4 and TRBJ2-1; D possibly corresponds to TRBD1 (6 bases). CDR1 is SGHNT and CDR2 is YYREEE in the germline V gene (reference sequence). The CDR3 has 15 amino acids. Trimming cost V 5 bases and J 6 bases, with 18 bases left between them. The CDR3 loop reads CASSSTPGVSNEQFF. CDR3 in DNA: TGTGCCAGCAGTTCCACCCCAGGGGTAAGCAATGAGCAGTTCTTC.

The rearrangement joins TRBV2 to TRBJ2-4; 12 nucleotides match TRBD2. V gave up 8 bases and J gave up 3 bases; unmatched junction bases: 14. The CDR3 covers 18 residues. Per the germline V gene, CDR1 is SNHLY and CDR2 is FYNNEI. The CDR3 DNA reads as TGTGCCAGCGGGAGACTAGCGGGGGAGACTGAAAGCAAAAACATTCAGTACTTC. It is translated as CASGRLAGETESKNIQYF.